A selection of T cell receptor beta chains follows, all from one sample in a study of CD8 T cells in ankylosing spondylitis. TCRdb re-derived calls from the 5' RACE reads in MiXCR, one entry per CDR3 protein. The table shows some 290,000 distinct CDR3 sequences, with over 15% occurring only once. The sample taken for sequencing was blood, either unsorted or a sorted T cell fraction (not recorded which). Receptor source: a male donor with ankylosing spondylitis or in good health (not recorded which). The CDR3 runs from the conserved cysteine through the conserved F or W. Fields, in order: J gene, V gene, D gene, clone size, CDR3 DNA, CDR3 protein. A D gene is named only where the DNA matches it firmly. Clone size is stated in some rows and not others, as once, few, many or a class when expanded.

J: TRBJ1-4
V: TRBV5-1
D: .
size: few
DNA: TGCGCCAGCAGCTTGGCCGGGCAGCTTAATGAAAAACTGTTTTTT
CDR3: CASSLAGQLNEKLFF

J: TRBJ2-2
V: TRBV12-3/TRBV12-4
D: TRBD2
size: many
DNA: TGTGCCAGCAGTAGACAGAGAGCGGGGGCCAGGACCGGGGAGCTGTTTTTT
CDR3: CASSRQRAGARTGELFF

J: TRBJ1-3
V: TRBV3-1
D: .
size: .
DNA: TGTGCCAGCAGCTCCGGGACACTTACTGGAAACACCATATATTTT
CDR3: CASSSGTLTGNTIYF

J: TRBJ1-1
V: TRBV3-1
D: .
size: few
DNA: TGTGCCAGCAGCACGCGGATTACAGCGGGCACTGAAGCTTTCTTT
CDR3: CASSTRITAGTEAFF

J: TRBJ1-5
V: TRBV28
D: .
size: .
DNA: TGTGCCAGCAGGCAGCGCAGGGGTAATCAGCCCCAGCATTTT
CDR3: CASRQRRGNQPQHF

J: TRBJ2-3
V: TRBV10-3
D: .
size: few
DNA: TGTGCCATCAGTGCCATAGCGGCCAGGGGTGCAGATACGCAGTATTTT
CDR3: CAISAIAARGADTQYF

J: TRBJ2-1
V: TRBV30
D: TRBD2
size: .
DNA: TGTGCCTGGAGTTCGTTAGCGGGAGTTGAGCAGTTCTTC
CDR3: CAWSSLAGVEQFF

J: TRBJ2-4
V: TRBV6-5
D: .
size: .
DNA: TGTGCCAGCAGTTACTCAGACTTGGAAAACATTCAGTACTTC
CDR3: CASSYSDLENIQYF

J: TRBJ1-5
V: TRBV9
D: .
size: many
DNA: TGTGCCAGCAGCCAAGGACAGCCCAATCAGCCCCAGCATTTT
CDR3: CASSQGQPNQPQHF

J: TRBJ2-3
V: TRBV20-1
D: .
size: few
DNA: TGCAGGCCATCCGTGGGGCCTACCACAGATACGCAGTATTTT
CDR3: CRPSVGPTTDTQYF

J: TRBJ2-1
V: TRBV27
D: TRBD2
size: .
DNA: TGTGCCAGCAGTTCTAACTCAGGACTAGCGGGAAGGGGGGCTGAGCAGTTCTTC
CDR3: CASSSNSGLAGRGAEQFF

J: TRBJ2-3
V: TRBV5-1
D: TRBD1
size: .
DNA: TGCGCCAGCAGCTCGCCGGACAGGACAGATACGCAGTATTTT
CDR3: CASSSPDRTDTQYF

J: TRBJ2-5
V: TRBV9
D: .
size: .
DNA: TGTGCCAGCAGCGCGAGAGAAGAGACCCAGTACTTC
CDR3: CASSAREETQYF

J: TRBJ2-3
V: TRBV19
D: .
size: .
DNA: TGTGCCAGTACCCCTGGAGCCGGGGGAGGTACAGATACGCAGTATTTT
CDR3: CASTPGAGGGTDTQYF

J: TRBJ2-2
V: TRBV5-1
D: .
size: many
DNA: TGCGCCAGCAGCGCCGCAAACACCGGGGAGCTGTTTTTT
CDR3: CASSAANTGELFF

J: TRBJ1-3
V: TRBV5-6
D: .
size: .
DNA: TGTGCCAGCAGCTTGTCTTTGGGGCTGGAAAACACCATATATTTT
CDR3: CASSLSLGLENTIYF

J: TRBJ2-5
V: TRBV6-7
D: TRBD2
size: .
DNA: TGTACCAGCACCATGGGACTAGCGGGGGGAGGATACCAAGAGACCCAGTACTTC
CDR3: CTSTMGLAGGGYQETQYF

J: TRBJ1-5
V: TRBV3-1
D: TRBD1
size: few
DNA: TGTGCCAGCAGCCTTGGGACAGTGGGAGATCAGCCCCAGCATTTT
CDR3: CASSLGTVGDQPQHF

J: TRBJ1-5
V: TRBV5-5
D: .
size: .
DNA: TGTGCCAGCAGCTTGGGAGGGGAGAGCAATCAGCCCCAGCATTTT
CDR3: CASSLGGESNQPQHF

J: TRBJ2-3
V: TRBV30
D: .
size: few
DNA: TGTGCCTGGAGTGTTGGTGGGGGCTGGGATACGCAGTATTTT
CDR3: CAWSVGGGWDTQYF

J: TRBJ2-1
V: TRBV29-1
D: TRBD2
size: few
DNA: TGCAGCGTTGCGGGACTAGTCTCCTACAATGAGCAGTTCTTC
CDR3: CSVAGLVSYNEQFF

J: TRBJ2-5
V: TRBV20-1
D: .
size: few
DNA: TGCAGTGCTAGGCACTCAGGGGACCCCCAAGAGACCCAGTACTTC
CDR3: CSARHSGDPQETQYF

J: TRBJ2-1
V: TRBV6-1
D: .
size: few
DNA: TGTGCCAGCCCCGTGGGGTATGTGCAGTTCTTC
CDR3: CASPVGYVQFF

J: TRBJ1-3
V: TRBV29-1
D: .
size: .
DNA: TGCAGCGTTGCAGGTACAACCTCTGGAAACACCATATATTTT
CDR3: CSVAGTTSGNTIYF

J: TRBJ2-2
V: TRBV28
D: .
size: few
DNA: TGTGCCAGCAGTTTCCCCGTAGGACAACGTACCGGGGAGCTGTTTTTT
CDR3: CASSFPVGQRTGELFF

J: TRBJ2-1
V: TRBV5-6
D: .
size: many
DNA: TGTGCCAGCAGCTTACAGAATGAGCAGTTCTTC
CDR3: CASSLQNEQFF

J: TRBJ1-1
V: TRBV2
D: .
size: few
DNA: TGTGCCAGCAGTATGGAGGGGATGAACACTGAAGCTTTCTTT
CDR3: CASSMEGMNTEAFF

J: TRBJ2-2
V: TRBV9
D: .
size: few
DNA: TGTGCCAGCAGCGTATACTATACCGGGGAGCTGTTTTTT
CDR3: CASSVYYTGELFF

J: TRBJ2-1
V: TRBV20-1
D: TRBD2
size: few
DNA: TGCAGTGCTAGAGGGGGGACTAGCGGCTCCTACAATGAGCAGTTCTTC
CDR3: CSARGGTSGSYNEQFF

J: TRBJ1-6
V: TRBV5-1
D: .
size: few
DNA: TGCGCCAGCAGCCTCGAAACGTATAATTCACCCCTCCACTTT
CDR3: CASSLETYNSPLHF

J: TRBJ2-2
V: TRBV27
D: .
size: few
DNA: TGTGCCAGCAGTGAGCCGCGACTAACCGGGGAGCTGTTTTTT
CDR3: CASSEPRLTGELFF

J: TRBJ1-3
V: TRBV5-1
D: .
size: few
DNA: TGCGCCAGCAGCTTAGGACAGCTAGGAACTATCTCTGGAAACACCATATATTTT
CDR3: CASSLGQLGTISGNTIYF

J: TRBJ1-1
V: TRBV6-5
D: .
size: .
DNA: TGTGCCAGCGGAGGGTTTAACACTGAAGCTTTCTTT
CDR3: CASGGFNTEAFF

J: TRBJ1-2
V: TRBV20-1
D: TRBD1
size: many
DNA: TGCAGTGCCATTCCTCGGACAGGCTATGGCTACACCTTC
CDR3: CSAIPRTGYGYTF

J: TRBJ2-4
V: TRBV2
D: .
size: few
DNA: TGTGCCAGCAGTGAACGGGGGCTAGCCAAAAACATTCAGTACTTC
CDR3: CASSERGLAKNIQYF

J: TRBJ2-5
V: TRBV9
D: .
size: .
DNA: TGTGCCAGCAGCCCCTCCGGGAACCAAGAGACCCAGTACTTC
CDR3: CASSPSGNQETQYF

J: TRBJ1-5
V: TRBV12-5
D: .
size: .
DNA: TGTGCTAGTGGTTTAGACAATCAGCCCCAGCATTTT
CDR3: CASGLDNQPQHF

J: TRBJ2-3
V: TRBV5-1
D: .
size: few
DNA: TGCGCCAGCAGCTTGTTGGGCACAGGCACAGATACGCAGTATTTT
CDR3: CASSLLGTGTDTQYF

J: TRBJ1-6
V: TRBV5-5
D: TRBD1
size: many
DNA: TGTGCCAGCAGCCCACAGGGGTCCTATAATTCACCCCTCCACTTT
CDR3: CASSPQGSYNSPLHF

J: TRBJ2-5
V: TRBV20-1
D: TRBD2
size: .
DNA: TGCAGTGCCCGCTGCCCTAGCGGGAGTCCCTTACAAGAGACCCAGTACTTC
CDR3: CSARCPSGSPLQETQYF